The T cell receptor beta chain under discussion was sequenced for a study of PD-1 blockade in classical Hodgkin lymphoma. The wider study: Intravenous nivolumab at 3 mg/kg was given to patients every 2 weeks. Study-level results: Newly diagnosed patients were said to have less baseline TCR diversity than healthy donors did.

The table came from immunoSEQ multiplex PCR; TCRdb's copy has only in-frame clones and leaves some out. The sample has under 100,000 clones; 80% to 85% are singletons. From germline, CDR1 is ENHRY and CDR2 SYGVKD. The V gene end was trimmed by 10 bases and the J gene end by 4 bases; junction bases not matched to a gene: 5. The CDR3 is 12 amino acids. Every patient experienced relapse after autologous stem cell transplantation, and brentuximab vedotin exposure varied. Note on this clone: Its antigen remains unknown.

This TCR was sampled from a human donor with classical Hodgkin lymphoma. The specimen was peripheral blood mononuclear cells (PBMCs), collected at baseline. V and J are TRBV10-3 and TRBJ2-7; the match to TRBD1 covers 9 bases. The CDR3 nucleotides read TGTGCCACCGGGACAGGGCTGTACGAGCAGTACTTC. This gives the protein CATGTGLYEQYF.